The entry that follows covers one TCR beta chain sequence. The antigen remains unidentified. These data come from a study of T cells in tuberculosis. On the study more broadly: T cells were selected with CD1B tetramers loaded with glucose monomycolate. This South African cohort compared adolescents with or without latent tuberculosis against adults with active tuberculosis. General observations from the study: Active tuberculosis patients had shorter CDR3-alpha; the beta difference was nonsignificant.

Clones were read by immunoSEQ multiplex PCR, and TCRdb kept only the in-frame ones, dropping some. The sample holds about 23,000 clones, 97% seen once. This CDR3 has 15 amino acids. Per germline, CDR1 SGHDT and CDR2 YYEEEE. V lost 2 bases and J 2 bases, leaving 13 bases between the germline ends. The chain has TRBV5-6 and TRBJ1-2; D might be TRBD1 (5 bases). The receptor was isolated from a donor between 10 and 35 years old with latent tuberculosis or without tuberculosis infection. The sequenced sample was PBMCs. The CDR3 nucleotides read TGTGCCAGCAGCTTTGAACAGGTTGCCAACTATGGCTACACCTTC. Amino acids: CASSFEQVANYGYTF.